This T cell receptor (beta chain) was identified during a study of blood T cell repertoires in COVID-19 (dated by TCRdb to the early 2020s). Study-wide context: Samples from collaborators originated in the United States, Italy and Spain and spanned both the acute and convalescent phases of COVID-19. The material from the prospective study consisted of cDNA or gDNA derived from T cells, B-cell-depleted T cells, or PBMCs. Deeply sampled blood TCRbeta repertoires from subjects exposed to, actively infected with, or recovered from COVID-19 were included in the dataset. A freely available public database, intended as a resource for researchers studying the immune response to SARS-CoV-2, is where the repertoires were released. Samples came from the ongoing ImmuneRACE study (first 160 participants) plus 1,254 subjects from 6 global collaborators. Nearly every sample came with metadata listing a de-identified subject ID, COVID-19 status, age in years and sex. HLA class I and class II types, where available, came from metadata supplied by the sample provider rather than from assay-based typing.

Results the study describes overall, beyond this receptor: The quantity of clinical and demographic metadata differed by source and by participant and was supplied without curation.

The immunoSEQ Assay, a bias-controlled multiplex PCR, was used to amplify TCRbeta CDR3 regions from genomic DNA. The authors' pipeline ran thus. Within the assay, amplification of reference gene primers was used to estimate how many nucleated cells each sample contained. To quantify the absolute abundance of each unique TCRbeta CDR3 rearrangement, sequence reads were collapsed and filtered. For each sample, productive Simpson clonality was calculated by taking the square root of Simpson's diversity index across productive rearrangements. Entries here come from immuneACCESS through TCRdb and include only in-frame sequences with V and J called. Some clones fail to appear in such tables; in the studies checked, an unresolved V gene covers under half of the shortfall, and the cause of the remainder is unknown. Clonal size and the V and J genes are those of that table, whereas D and trimming came from the DNA. Present in this sample are roughly 130,000 clones, around 88% of which were seen just once. The ten largest make up around 2.3% of the sample.

Its CDR3 holds 15 amino acids, cysteine through phenylalanine. Just the 45-base CDR3 DNA is kept, in frame starting at base 1. CDR1 and CDR2 are drawn from the germline V gene (reference sequence): MNHEY, SMNVEV. V loses 2 bases at its end and J loses 4 bases; junction bases beyond the gene matches: 1. Participants in the prospective study were aged about 18 to 100 years, lived in 24 United States geographic areas, and enrolled through a virtual design. In the prospective study, cohorts were assigned on the basis of participant-reported clinical history obtained from a screening survey and a study questionnaire. Recovered participants in ImmuneRACE Cohort 3 were defined by two consecutive negative NP/OP PCR tests, clearance by a healthcare professional, or resolution of symptoms. Each participant in the prospective study had whole blood, serum and a nasopharyngeal or oropharyngeal swab collected by mobile phlebotomists. Additional blood draws and questionnaires over a 2-month period could optionally be provided by prospective study participants. Prospective study blood samples were shipped either frozen or at room temperature before DNA extraction.

With regard to this clone: Its antigen has not been determined. No much larger clone exists at a distance of one base, and base qualities are not known.

In this chain, TRBV27 is recombined with TRBJ2-2, with TRBD1 matching 10 junction bases. The TCR was taken from a woman aged 45-60 years who had recovered from COVID-19. The source material was PBMCs or T cells enriched from blood (not recorded which). The DNA reads TGTGCCAGCAGTTTAGGGACAGGGGTCACCGGGGAGCTGTTTTTT. It codes for CASSLGTGVTGELFF.